The 32 T cell receptor beta chains below were found in one sample sequenced in a study of identical twins. TCRdb reprocessed the 5' RACE reads with MiXCR, giving one entry per CDR3 protein. In the table there are fewer than 650,000 distinct CDR3 sequences, under 8.5% of which are singletons. The data were also submitted as part of a second study, on yellow fever vaccine responses in identical twins.

The sequenced sample was PBMCs. The receptors shown here come from a woman between 18 and 29 years old in good health.

This clonotype was counted only a few times. Here the CDR3 DNA reads TGTGCCAGCAGCGGGCGACCAGGCTCCGATTACAATGAGCAGTTCTTC. As protein: CASSGRPGSDYNEQFF. The chain recombines TRBV7-8 with TRBJ2-1; no firm D call. From germline, CDR1 is SGHVS and CDR2 FQNEAQ. V lost 5 bases, J lost 4 bases, and 18 bases lay in between. CDR3 length equals 16 residues.

The chain joins TRBV20-1 to TRBJ2-1, with D unresolved. Germline values: CDR1 DFQATT, CDR2 SNEGSKA (reference sequence). The CDR3 is made up of 12 amino acids. V was cut by 6 bases and J by 6 bases, with 12 bases left in between. CDR3 DNA sequence: TGCAGTGCGACCGAGAACACCAATGAGCAGTTCTTC. It yields the protein CSATENTNEQFF.

This clonotype was observed many times. This chain links TRBV15 with TRBJ1-5; D is ambiguous. The V end lost 1 base, the J end lost 5 bases, and 12 bases lay between the germline ends. Germline loops: CDR1 LNHNV, CDR2 YYDKDF (reference sequence). The length of the CDR3 is 15 residues. CDR3 loop: CATSRAPGTDQPQHF. CDR3 nucleotide sequence: TGTGCCACCAGCAGAGCTCCTGGCACCGATCAGCCCCAGCATTTT.

In its sample, this clonotype was seen a few times. This rearrangement joins TRBV12-3 or TRBV12-4 to TRBJ2-1; 11 positions match TRBD2. The CDR3 contains 15 residues. J was trimmed by 7 bases and V by 6 bases; bases with no gene match: 8. CDR3 in amino acids: CASRKTSGAINEQFF. As DNA, the CDR3 is TGTGCCAGCAGGAAGACTAGCGGGGCTATAAATGAGCAGTTCTTC.

The J gene is TRBJ2-3, the V gene TRBV29-1; D might be TRBD2 (8 bases). Trimming pared 4 bases from V and 1 base from J, leaving 21 bases between. The V gene's germline CDR1 is SQVTM and CDR2 ANQGSEA. The CDR3 has 17 residues. CDR3 bases: TGCAGCGTTGTGGGCGGGGGGACAGAGGGGGGCACAGATACGCAGTATTTT. Its translation is CSVVGGGTEGGTDTQYF.

This clonotype was seen ten or more times. The chain uses TRBV29-1 and TRBJ2-1, with D unclear. CDR1 and CDR2 (germline): SQVTM, ANQGSEA. V shed 0 bases and J shed 8 bases, with 20 bases lying between them. This CDR3 region has 16 residues. CDR3 sequence (DNA): TGCAGCGTTGAAGAATGGGGTAAGGGTGCTATCTATGAGCAGTTCTTC. Amino acid sequence: CSVEEWGKGAIYEQFF.

This clonotype was counted between two and nine times. V and J are TRBV20-1 and TRBJ2-5, with TRBD2 identical over 13 bases. The V gene end was trimmed by 6 bases and the J gene end by 5 bases; junction bases not matched to a gene: 12. The CDR3 contains 16 residues. Germline values: CDR1 DFQATT, CDR2 SNEGSKA (reference sequence). CDR3 in amino acids: CSAHHSGLAGVETQYF. The DNA for the CDR3 is TGCAGTGCCCATCATTCCGGACTAGCGGGAGTGGAGACCCAGTACTTC.

The V and J genes are TRBV9 and TRBJ2-1; TRBD2 is a possible D gene (5 bases). The length of the CDR3 is 13 residues. Trimming cost V 3 bases and J 5 bases, with 9 bases left between them. Germline values: CDR1 SGDLS, CDR2 YYNGEE. CDR3 loop: CASSAGNDNEQFF. The CDR3 nucleotides are TGTGCCAGCAGCGCCGGGAACGACAATGAGCAGTTCTTC.

Ten or more counts support this clonotype. For the CDR3, the DNA is TGTGCCAGCAGTGACGGGGACAGGGCGAACTACACCTTC. It encodes CASSDGDRANYTF. V gene TRBV6-4 combines with J gene TRBJ1-2; 9 nucleotides match TRBD1. Trimming cost V 2 bases and J 10 bases; bases outside gene matches: 5. This CDR3 contains 13 residues. Looked up from germline, CDR1 is MRHNA and CDR2 is SNTAGT.

In this sample, this clonotype turned up a few times. This chain connects TRBV29-1 to TRBJ1-1, with TRBD1 matching over 9 bases. In germline, CDR1 is SQVTM, CDR2 ANQGSEA. Trimming cost V 4 bases and J 1 base; bases outside gene matches: 1. The CDR3 runs 13 residues. CDR3 sequence: CSVGGQGNTEAFF. The CDR3 region has the DNA TGCAGCGTTGGGGGACAGGGGAACACTGAAGCTTTCTTT.

This clonotype was counted only a few times. This chain connects TRBV7-6 to TRBJ2-7, with 15 bases aligning to TRBD2. CDR3 length: 17 amino acids. Germline V gene lookup returns CDR1 SGHVS and CDR2 FNYEAQ. Germline trimming cut 5 bases from V and 2 bases from J; bases unmatched to any gene: 7. CDR3 protein: CASSPGLAGGRTYEQYF. The DNA for the CDR3 is TGTGCCAGCAGCCCCGGACTAGCGGGAGGGAGAACCTACGAGCAGTACTTC.

The chain links TRBV29-1 to TRBJ2-2; D perhaps matches TRBD2 (6 bases). Germline CDR1 is SQVTM and CDR2 is ANQGSEA. Deletions cut 6 bases from V and 4 bases from J, with 12 bases between. The CDR3 loop spans 13 amino acids. The CDR3 coding sequence is TGCAGCGTCGGGGACTTAGGCACCGGGGAGCTGTTTTTT. Protein sequence: CSVGDLGTGELFF.

This clonotype was seen a few times. The rearrangement links TRBV6-1 to TRBJ1-2; D is undetermined. There are 14 residues in the CDR3. V dropped 8 bases and J dropped 6 bases, with 19 bases sitting between them. The germline CDR1 and CDR2 sequences are MNHNS and SASEGT. DNA of the CDR3: TGTGCCAGCTCCTCAAGAGTCGGCGTCGATGGCTACACCTTC. This translates into CASSSRVGVDGYTF.

The J gene is TRBJ2-3, the V gene TRBV4-2; TRBD2 aligns across 8 bases. Germline V gene sequence: CDR1 LGHNA, CDR2 YNFKEQ. This CDR3 has 15 residues. Losses at the gene ends were 0 bases for V and 6 bases for J; bases not matched to a gene: 5. The CDR3 loop is CASSQEIAGTDTQYF. The CDR3, as DNA: TGTGCCAGCAGCCAAGAAATAGCGGGAACGGATACGCAGTATTTT.

This clonotype was seen a few times. This CDR3 is CASSVVHMDTGELFF. The CDR3 DNA reads as TGTGCCAGCAGTGTAGTACATATGGACACCGGGGAGCTGTTTTTT. The rearrangement links TRBV2 to TRBJ2-2; D is uncertain. The V gene lost 4 bases and the J gene lost 3 bases, with 12 bases spanning the gap. The germline CDR1 and CDR2 sequences are SNHLY and FYNNEI. The CDR3 has 15 residues.

The rearrangement joins TRBV12-3 or TRBV12-4 to TRBJ2-7; D is uncertain. The ends were cut back, 6 bases at V and 2 bases at J, with 20 bases in the middle. CDR3 length: 16 amino acids. Written as DNA, the CDR3 is TGTGCCAGCAGCCCCCTTAGTGGAGCTGGGACCTACGAGCAGTACTTC. It codes for CASSPLSGAGTYEQYF.

This clonotype was seen ten or more times. CDR3 amino acids: CASSGREMADTQYF. CDR3 nucleotide sequence: TGTGCCAGCAGTGGGCGGGAGATGGCGGATACGCAGTATTTT. The genes are TRBV12-3 or TRBV12-4 and TRBJ2-3; 7 bases map to TRBD2. CDR3 length: 14 amino acids. The trim removed 5 bases at V and 6 bases at J, leaving 8 bases unmatched.

The CDR3 spells CASSPPGAGDLGTGELFF. The CDR3, as DNA: TGTGCCAGCTCACCACCGGGAGCGGGAGACCTGGGCACCGGGGAGCTGTTTTTT. The chain joins TRBV18 to TRBJ2-2, with 8 bases identical to TRBD2. Trimming at V came to 0 bases and at J to 4 bases, leaving 10 bases not matched to a gene. The CDR3 runs 18 residues. Germline CDR1 and CDR2: KGHSH and LQKENI.

The chain carries TRBV11-2 and TRBJ2-5; 12 bases match TRBD2. The germline CDR1 and CDR2 sequences are SGHAT and FQNNGV. The CDR3 totals 18 residues. The J segment lost 2 bases and the V segment lost 3 bases, leaving 10 bases of the junction unmatched. CDR3: CASSFLGGTSGSQETQYF. The CDR3 DNA is TGTGCCAGCAGCTTTTTAGGAGGGACTAGCGGGTCTCAAGAGACCCAGTACTTC.

The chain links TRBV5-1 to TRBJ2-1; TRBD2 matches 13 bases. The CDR3 runs 15 residues. V lost 4 bases, J lost 7 bases, and 5 bases stayed unmatched. CDR1 is SGHRS, CDR2 YFSETQ, per germline. The CDR3 sequence is CASSIWTSGGNEQFF. CDR3 in DNA: TGCGCCAGCAGCATCTGGACTAGCGGGGGTAATGAGCAGTTCTTC.

This chain uses TRBV12-3 or TRBV12-4 with TRBJ2-1; D is undetermined. With 2 bases removed from V and 0 bases from J, the gap between germline ends came to 8 bases. The CDR3 runs to 15 residues. Here the CDR3 DNA reads TGTGCCAGCAGTTTAAAACGTGGCTCCTACAATGAGCAGTTCTTC. Translated, it gives CASSLKRGSYNEQFF.

V usage is TRBV20-1 and J usage is TRBJ2-7; D might be TRBD2 (5 bases). Germline assignment: CDR1 DFQATT and CDR2 SNEGSKA (reference sequence). Trimming took 4 bases from V and 2 from J, leaving 12 bases between them. This CDR3 region has 13 residues. In DNA form, the CDR3 reads TGCAGTGCTACCCCCACGGGAACCTACGAGCAGTACTTC. Protein sequence: CSATPTGTYEQYF.

This clonotype was recorded a few times. The V and J genes are TRBV29-1 and TRBJ1-3; D may be TRBD1 (5 bases). The length of the CDR3 is 12 residues. Germline loops: CDR1 SQVTM, CDR2 ANQGSEA. Trimming removed 7 bases at V and 3 bases at J, with 10 bases between. Here the CDR3 reads CSAGTVGNTIYF. CDR3 nucleotide sequence: TGCAGCGCCGGGACGGTTGGAAACACCATATATTTT.

This clonotype was observed at least ten times. The chain couples TRBV20-1 to TRBJ2-7, with TRBD2 identical over 7 bases. V lost 3 bases to trimming and J lost 5 bases; unmatched junction nucleotides: 4. In germline, CDR1 is DFQATT, CDR2 SNEGSKA (reference sequence). There are 12 residues in the CDR3. The CDR3 DNA is TGCAGTGCTAGCGGGAGCGGGGACGAGCAGTACTTC. Its protein product is CSASGSGDEQYF.

This clonotype was observed at least ten times. The CDR3 coding sequence is TGTGCCAGCAGCTCCATTGGAGGGAATCAGCCCCAGCATTTT. It encodes CASSSIGGNQPQHF. J is TRBJ1-5 and V is TRBV12-3 or TRBV12-4; D is unresolved. Trimming removed 6 bases at V and 4 bases at J, with 13 bases between. The CDR3 has 14 amino acids.

The J gene is TRBJ2-7, the V gene TRBV24-1, with D possibly TRBD1 on 6 matching bases. The V end lost 4 bases, the J end lost 0 bases, and 12 bases lay between the germline ends. This CDR3 has 15 residues. The germline V gene has CDR1 KGHDR and CDR2 SFDVKD. CDR3 nucleotides: TGTGCCACCAGTGACAGGACAGATTTCTCCTACGAGCAGTACTTC. Protein: CATSDRTDFSYEQYF.

This clonotype was found many times. The CDR3 region has the DNA TGTGCCAGCAGTTTGACTAGCGCGTACACCGGGGAGCTGTTTTTT. Translation gives CASSLTSAYTGELFF. V usage is TRBV12-3 or TRBV12-4 and J usage is TRBJ2-2; 8 bases match TRBD2. The CDR3 runs to 15 residues. Trimming cost V 3 bases and J 3 bases; bases outside gene matches: 3.

This clonotype was observed a handful of times. The gene calls are TRBV7-9 and TRBJ2-7; D could derive from TRBD1 or TRBD2 (5 bases each). Germline CDR1 is SEHNR and CDR2 is FQNEAQ (reference sequence). The V and J ends lost 0 bases and 2 bases respectively, with 11 bases between them. The CDR3 is 15 residues long. CDR3 nucleotides: TGTGCCAGCAGCTTAGCCAGGGACCCTCCCTACGAGCAGTACTTC. Amino acids: CASSLARDPPYEQYF.

This clonotype showed up just a few times. This chain uses TRBV9 with TRBJ2-5; TRBD2 matches 8 bases. Germline CDR1 is SGDLS and CDR2 is YYNGEE. Trimming removed 0 bases from V and 5 bases from J; junction bases left unmatched: 9. The CDR3 sequence is 16 residues long. The CDR3: CASSVGPSGGWETQYF. DNA of the CDR3: TGTGCCAGCAGCGTAGGACCCAGCGGGGGCTGGGAGACCCAGTACTTC.

This chain joins TRBV5-1 and TRBJ2-3, with a weak D call TRBD1 (6 bases). The V and J ends lost 5 bases and 2 bases respectively, with 12 bases between them. The CDR3 loop spans 14 amino acids. Per germline, CDR1 SGHRS and CDR2 YFSETQ. Here the CDR3 reads CASRLQGFTDTQYF. CDR3 nucleotides: TGCGCCAGCAGGCTCCAGGGGTTCACAGATACGCAGTATTTT.

The chain couples TRBV6-1 to TRBJ2-7; 8 bases align to TRBD2. After removal of 5 bases from V and 4 bases from J, the junction contained 7 bases not matched to a gene. The germline V gene encodes CDR1 MNHNS and CDR2 SASEGT. The CDR3 runs 14 residues. CDR3 amino acids: CASSTRGGPYEQYV. In nucleotides, the CDR3 is TGTGCCAGCAGTACCCGCGGGGGGCCTTACGAGCAGTACGTC.

The sample holds many counts of this clonotype. The chain links TRBV12-3 or TRBV12-4 to TRBJ1-4; D may be TRBD1 (5 bases). Trimming stripped 6 bases from V and 5 bases from J, with 13 bases between. This CDR3 has 14 amino acids. The CDR3, as DNA: TGTGCCAGCAGCCCGACAGACCCCAATGAAAAACTGTTTTTT. Its protein product is CASSPTDPNEKLFF.